Below are 22 T cell receptor beta chains sequenced from a single sample in a study of shared clonotypes between healthy human individuals. Sequencing was performed with immunoSEQ multiplex PCR; in TCRdb, only in-frame clones are kept and a portion is missing. The sample includes about half a million clones, about 85% seen only once; the top ten take about an eighth. The sequencing input was PBMCs. The receptors come from a woman aged 40 to 49 in good health. Some clones in this sample may be carry-over from other donors' samples.

The chain carries TRBV6-6 and TRBJ2-1, with TRBD2 matching over 13 bases. Germline assignment: CDR1 MNHNY and CDR2 SVGAGI (reference sequence). The CDR3 has 16 residues. The ends lost 6 bases at V and 7 bases at J; junction bases unmatched: 9. In DNA, the CDR3 is TGTGCCAGCAGCCCGTTGACTAGCGGGAGGATTAATGAGCAGTTCTTC. Amino acid sequence: CASSPLTSGRINEQFF.

This clone has more than one count but fewer than ten. The chain has TRBV6-6 and TRBJ2-1, with 10 nucleotides matching TRBD1. J was trimmed by 5 bases and V by 2 bases; bases with no gene match: 0. Germline V CDR1 and CDR2: MNHNY, SVGAGI (reference sequence). The CDR3 is 14 residues long. The CDR3 loop reads CASSYGTGDNEQFF. DNA of the CDR3: TGTGCCAGCAGTTACGGGACAGGGGACAATGAGCAGTTCTTC.

With respect to this clone: A read error likely explains this, since a far larger clone differs by one base. V usage is TRBV9 and J usage is TRBJ1-1; D might be TRBD1 (5 bases). The V gene's germline CDR1 is SGDLS and CDR2 YYNGEE. CDR3 length equals 13 residues. The CDR3 DNA is TGTGACAGCAGCGTAGGGGCAGGCAATGAAGCTTTCTTT. Amino acids: CDSSVGAGNEAFF.

V usage is TRBV11-1 and J usage is TRBJ1-1; D remains unclear. Trimming took off 5 bases at V and 1 base at J, with 26 bases between the two ends. The germline V gene has CDR1 SGHAT and CDR2 FQDESV (reference sequence). CDR3 length equals 19 residues. The CDR3 DNA reads TGTGCCAGCAGCGATAGTTCCGTCGGGCCCGGTATTCAGAACACTGAAGCTTTCTTT. This sequence encodes CASSDSSVGPGIQNTEAFF.

In its sample, this clone was seen once. The V gene is TRBV7-6, the J gene TRBJ1-5; a possible D gene is TRBD1 (5 bases). Trimming took off 0 bases at V and 1 base at J, with 10 bases between the two ends. The CDR3 extends over 16 amino acids. CDR1 SGHVS and CDR2 FNYEAQ come from the germline V gene. The CDR3 bases are TGTGCCAGCAGCTTAGCGGCAGGGAGCAGCAATCAGCCCCAGCATTTT. Protein: CASSLAAGSSNQPQHF.

As DNA, the CDR3 is TGTGCCTGGTTGCGGGACAGGGGTAGGACTGAAGCTTTCTTT. Translating it yields CAWLRDRGRTEAFF. V is TRBV30 and J is TRBJ1-1, with TRBD1 matching 10 bases. Unmatched junction bases numbered 8, after V lost 5 bases and J lost 5 bases. The germline V gene encodes CDR1 GTSNPN and CDR2 SVGIG (reference sequence). This CDR3 region has 14 residues.

The chain carries TRBV5-1 and TRBJ1-4; 7 nucleotides match TRBD1. Trimming cost V 6 bases and J 0 bases; bases outside gene matches: 5. Germline-derived CDR1 and CDR2 are SGHRS and YFSETQ. This CDR3 is built from 15 residues. CDR3 bases: TGCGCCAGCAAGCCCGGACAGGCAACTAATGAAAAACTGTTTTTT. This sequence encodes CASKPGQATNEKLFF.

The sample holds one count of this clone. V usage is TRBV9 and J usage is TRBJ2-7; maybe TRBD2 (6 bases). The CDR3 has 14 residues. CDR1 and CDR2 (germline): SGDLS, YYNGEE. With 3 bases removed from V and 4 bases from J, the gap between germline ends came to 14 bases. For the CDR3, the DNA is TGTGCCAGCAGCGCGCGGCCGGGGGAATACGAGCAGTACTTC. It translates to CASSARPGEYEQYF.

This chain joins TRBV19 and TRBJ1-5; D unclear. Germline values: CDR1 LNHDA, CDR2 SQIVND (reference sequence). V lost 1 base to trimming and J lost 3 bases, with 7 bases between them. The length of the CDR3 is 14 residues. CDR3 residues: CASSIGNHNQPQHF. The CDR3 DNA is TGTGCCAGTAGTATAGGGAACCACAATCAGCCCCAGCATTTT.

This chain's CDR3 is CASSQEGGASRYGYTF. In nucleotides, the CDR3 is TGTGCCAGCAGCCAAGAGGGGGGGGCGTCTAGATATGGCTACACCTTC. J is TRBJ1-2 and V is TRBV4-2, with TRBD1 as a possible D gene (6 bases). This CDR3 is 16 amino acids long. Per the germline V gene, CDR1 is LGHNA and CDR2 is YNFKEQ. The ends were cut back, 0 bases at V and 5 bases at J, with 16 bases in the middle.

The V call is TRBV5-1, the J call TRBJ2-7, with D tentatively TRBD1 or TRBD2 (6 bases each). V was pared by 2 bases and J by 5 bases, with 14 bases between. The CDR3 is 14 residues long. Germline CDR1 reads SGHRS; CDR2 reads YFSETQ. The CDR3 DNA reads as TGCGCCAGCAGCTTTATCGGGGGCAGGGACGAGCAGTACTTC. Translating it yields CASSFIGGRDEQYF.

This clone came up a few times. This chain joins TRBV5-5 and TRBJ2-7; 10 bases align to TRBD2. CDR3 size: 15 residues. Trimming cost V 1 base and J 3 bases; bases outside gene matches: 4. The germline V gene has CDR1 SGHKS and CDR2 YYEKEE (reference sequence). The CDR3 DNA sequence: TGTGCCAGCAGCTTGACTAGCGGGGAGATCTACGAGCAGTACTTC. Its protein product is CASSLTSGEIYEQYF.

This clone came up once. V gene TRBV6-1 combines with J gene TRBJ2-5; the D gene is possibly TRBD2 (5 bases). Germline V gene sequence: CDR1 MNHNS, CDR2 SASEGT. V lost 10 bases and J lost 4, with 22 bases in between. The CDR3 length is 15 residues. The CDR3 here is CAITPLAGDRETQYF. CDR3 sequence (DNA): TGTGCCATCACCCCGCTAGCAGGAGATCGAGAGACCCAGTACTTC.

This clone came up many times. V gene TRBV19 combines with J gene TRBJ2-2; the D gene is possibly TRBD2 (5 bases). The CDR3 is made up of 15 amino acids. Germline CDR1 is LNHDA and CDR2 is SQIVND (reference sequence). V lost 3 bases and J 6 bases, leaving 14 bases between the germline ends. The CDR3 protein is CASSMMGERPGELFF. The CDR3 DNA is TGTGCCAGTAGTATGATGGGAGAACGTCCCGGGGAGCTGTTTTTT.

To note about this clone: The final CDR3 position lacks the conserved phenylalanine or tryptophan, pointing to a likely read error. The J gene is TRBJ1-2, the V gene TRBV30; D is possibly TRBD1 (6 bases). The length of the CDR3 is 13 residues. Per the germline V gene, CDR1 is GTSNPN and CDR2 is SVGIG (reference sequence). Trimming shortened V by 2 bases and J by 2 bases, and 9 bases separated the two germline ends. The CDR3 DNA follows: TGTGCCTGGAGTAGCACAGGGAACTATGGCTACACCCTC. This encodes CAWSSTGNYGYTL.

This chain uses TRBV28 with TRBJ1-5; 11 bases agree with TRBD1. Trimming at V came to 3 bases and at J to 6 bases, leaving 7 bases not matched to a gene. The CDR3 loop spans 16 amino acids. Germline CDR1 reads MDHEN; CDR2 reads SYDVKM. The CDR3: CASSFDGTGGTQPQHF. The CDR3 DNA sequence: TGTGCCAGCAGTTTCGACGGGACAGGGGGTACTCAGCCCCAGCATTTT.

The chain recombines TRBV5-1 with TRBJ2-7, with 9 nucleotides matching TRBD1. This CDR3 has 16 residues. V shed 0 bases, J shed 6 bases, and the junction held 10 bases outside the gene matches. Germline CDR1 and CDR2: SGHRS and YFSETQ. Written as DNA, the CDR3 is TGCGCCAGCAGCTTGGAACTACAGGGGGCTCTTGGCGAGCAGTACTTC. It encodes CASSLELQGALGEQYF.

The V gene is TRBV7-8, the J gene TRBJ2-5; the D is unclear. With 2 bases removed from V and 7 bases from J, the gap between germline ends came to 20 bases. The CDR3 loop spans 16 amino acids. Germline V lookup: CDR1 SGHVS, CDR2 FQNEAQ. The CDR3 protein is CASSLPTRSAPGTQYF. The CDR3 coding sequence is TGTGCCAGCAGCTTACCGACCCGGTCCGCTCCTGGGACCCAGTACTTC.

The rearrangement uses TRBV27 and TRBJ2-3, with 8 bases lining up with TRBD2. Unmatched junction bases numbered 2, after V lost 6 bases and J lost 0 bases. This CDR3 spans 14 amino acids. Germline lookup yields CDR1 MNHEY and CDR2 SMNVEV (reference sequence). DNA for the CDR3: TGTGCCAGCAGCCTAGCGGGCAGCACAGATACGCAGTATTTT. Translation gives CASSLAGSTDTQYF.

The chain uses TRBV18 and TRBJ2-1; 10 bases fit TRBD2. The CDR3 sequence is 17 residues long. CDR1 and CDR2 from the germline V gene are KGHSH and LQKENI. Trimming removed 4 bases from V and 4 bases from J; junction bases left unmatched: 10. The CDR3 coding sequence is TGTGCCAGCTCACTCATTCCGGGACTAGCGACGTACAATGAGCAGTTCTTC. This sequence encodes CASSLIPGLATYNEQFF. The full variable domain, completed using reference TRBV18 and TRBJ2-1, is NAGVMQNPRHLVRRRGQEARLRCSPMKGHSHVYWYRQLPEEGLKFMVYLQKENIIDESGMPKERFSAEFPKEGPSILRIQQVVRGDSAAYFCASSLIPGLATYNEQFFGPGTRLTVL.

Notes on this clone: A far larger clone is off by one base, so a read error is likely. Different DNA sequences within this sample yield the same CDR3. Here the CDR3 reads CASSSTGFASTGELFF. DNA of the CDR3: TGTGCCAGCAGCTCGACAGGGTTTGCATCCACCGGTGAGCTGTTTTTT. The chain couples TRBV7-3 to TRBJ2-2; 7 nucleotides match TRBD1. CDR3 size: 16 residues. Germline V gene sequence: CDR1 SGHTA, CDR2 FQGTGA.

CDR3: CASSPPSSAHIQYF. As DNA, the CDR3 is TGTGCCAGCTCACCACCGTCTAGCGCACACATTCAGTACTTC. The V gene is TRBV18, the J gene TRBJ2-4, with D perhaps TRBD2 (6 bases). Trimming removed 0 bases from V and 8 bases from J, with 11 bases in between. Germline values: CDR1 KGHSH, CDR2 LQKENI. The CDR3 is 14 amino acids.